These T cell receptor beta chains were read from a single sample in a study of monozygotic twins with inflammatory bowel disease. Using the 5' RACE reads, TCRdb records one entry per CDR3 protein without DNA. The sample has around 380,000 distinct CDR3 sequences; the top ten hold 2% to 3%. Sequenced input: blood. These receptors were obtained from a human donor with ulcerative colitis or Crohn's disease, or a healthy co-twin of an affected twin (not recorded which). CDR3s include the opening cysteine and the closing phenylalanine or tryptophan.

J gene,V gene,CDR3 protein
TRBJ1-1,TRBV7-2,CATVWRQRNTEAFF
TRBJ2-5,TRBV28,CASSLSGSETQYF
TRBJ1-6,TRBV9,CASSGRDTYNSPLHF
TRBJ1-6,TRBV20-1,CSARDRDRGVVYNSPLHF
TRBJ1-6,TRBV11-2,CASSLEAGFGSYNSPLHF
TRBJ2-3,TRBV20-1,CSARDEAVTSDTQYF
TRBJ2-3,TRBV5-1,CASSLDRPISRRHRSTDTQYF
TRBJ2-5,TRBV29-1,CSAGGTGFETQYF
TRBJ2-1,TRBV5-1,CASSFAGRQSAYNEQFF
TRBJ2-2,TRBV19,CASSTGTRDAGELFF
TRBJ2-5,TRBV2,CASSEGSLVQETQYF
TRBJ1-5,TRBV20-1,CSATRDPRKASQYF
TRBJ1-1,TRBV6-2/TRBV6-3,CASSATSRGTNEAFF
TRBJ2-7,TRBV27,CASSSLVGDHEQYF
TRBJ1-2,TRBV29-1,CSVDMTGLTYGYTF
TRBJ2-3,TRBV7-3,CASSTPSGMGRDTQYF
TRBJ1-2,TRBV5-1,CASRQDREERGYTF
TRBJ2-1,TRBV5-1,CASSLEASYNEQFF
TRBJ2-1,TRBV12-3/TRBV12-4,CASSFTGRGRHNEQFF
TRBJ2-3,TRBV5-1,CASSSGGSLAGDTQYF
TRBJ1-6,TRBV11-2,CASSLIGGPLHF
TRBJ2-2,TRBV10-3,CALSPLAGGPGTGELFF
TRBJ1-4,TRBV4-1,CASSQDPGVRGKLFF
TRBJ1-1,TRBV7-9,CASSPGQAAEAFF
TRBJ1-4,TRBV5-5,CASSLATTATNEKLFF
TRBJ1-1,TRBV5-1,CASSWTGRGTEAFF
TRBJ1-1,TRBV6-4,CASKRDRGDTEAFF
TRBJ1-6,TRBV15,CATSPGTGSSPLHF
TRBJ2-5,TRBV5-6,CASTTTLSAAETQYF
TRBJ2-7,TRBV18,CASSPFAGSTAYEQYF
TRBJ2-1,TRBV24-1,CATSEPRQGPYNEQFF